Listed below are T cell receptor beta chains from one sample, sequenced in a study of T cells in Graves' hyperthyroidism and ophthalmopathy. TCRdb recomputed calls from the multiplex PCR reads with MiXCR, one row per CDR3 protein. The sample yields 130,000 to 150,000 distinct CDR3 sequences, roughly a fifth seen once. Sequenced input: blood. Receptors originate from a woman aged 50 to 60 with Graves' hyperthyroidism that later progressed to Graves' ophthalmopathy. Each CDR3 is given with its conserved first and last residue. A D gene is named only where the DNA matches it firmly. Clone size, where shown, is once, few, many, or a class for clones that have expanded.

CDR3 length: 13
clone size: few
D gene: -
V gene: TRBV28
J gene: TRBJ1-4
CDR3 protein: CASIRAVGEKLFF
CDR3 DNA: TGTGCCAGCATTCGGGCGGTAGGGGAAAAACTGTTTTTT

CDR3 length: 15
clone size: many
D gene: TRBD2
V gene: TRBV20-1
J gene: TRBJ2-7
CDR3 protein: CSSSRGLAGPYEQYF
CDR3 DNA: TGCAGTTCATCAAGGGGACTAGCGGGCCCCTACGAGCAGTACTTC

CDR3 length: 16
clone size: -
D gene: -
V gene: TRBV5-1
J gene: TRBJ2-6
CDR3 protein: CASSPGRDSGANVLTF
CDR3 DNA: TGCGCCAGCAGCCCCGGACGGGACTCTGGGGCCAACGTCCTGACTTTC

CDR3 length: 16
clone size: -
D gene: TRBD1
V gene: TRBV2
J gene: TRBJ1-2
CDR3 protein: CASPVTGQGADYGYTF
CDR3 DNA: TGTGCCAGCCCCGTGACGGGACAGGGGGCTGACTATGGCTACACCTTC

CDR3 length: 15
clone size: few
D gene: -
V gene: TRBV10-2
J gene: TRBJ2-7
CDR3 protein: CASSANRQVSYEQYF
CDR3 DNA: TGCGCCAGCAGTGCGAACAGACAGGTCTCCTACGAGCAGTACTTC

CDR3 length: 13
clone size: -
D gene: TRBD2
V gene: TRBV6-2/TRBV6-3
J gene: TRBJ2-2
CDR3 protein: CASGTSGTGELFF
CDR3 DNA: TGTGCCAGCGGGACTAGCGGGACCGGGGAGCTGTTTTTT

CDR3 length: 13
clone size: -
D gene: TRBD1
V gene: TRBV19
J gene: TRBJ1-2
CDR3 protein: CASSISQGEGYTF
CDR3 DNA: TGTGCCAGTAGTATATCACAGGGGGAAGGCTACACCTTC

CDR3 length: 13
clone size: once
D gene: -
V gene: TRBV3-1
J gene: TRBJ1-2
CDR3 protein: CASSQQVNYGYTF
CDR3 DNA: TGTGCCAGCAGCCAACAGGTTAACTATGGCTACACCTTC

CDR3 length: 15
clone size: many
D gene: TRBD2
V gene: TRBV6-1
J gene: TRBJ2-1
CDR3 protein: CASSEWTSGYNEQFF
CDR3 DNA: TGTGCCAGCAGTGAATGGACTAGCGGGTACAATGAGCAGTTCTTC

CDR3 length: 14
clone size: -
D gene: -
V gene: TRBV6-1
J gene: TRBJ2-1
CDR3 protein: CASSKTPSPSEQFF
CDR3 DNA: TGTGCCAGCAGTAAGACGCCTAGTCCTAGTGAGCAGTTCTTC

CDR3 length: 15
clone size: many
D gene: -
V gene: TRBV28
J gene: TRBJ2-2
CDR3 protein: CATKRTDIYHGELFF
CDR3 DNA: TGTGCCACCAAAAGGACCGACATTTACCACGGGGAGCTGTTTTTT

CDR3 length: 13
clone size: -
D gene: -
V gene: TRBV6-1
J gene: TRBJ1-1
CDR3 protein: CASSVLLNTEAFF
CDR3 DNA: TGTGCCAGCAGTGTTCTTCTGAACACTGAAGCTTTCTTT

CDR3 length: 15
clone size: many
D gene: -
V gene: TRBV5-1
J gene: TRBJ2-3
CDR3 protein: CASSPGTPFTDTQYF
CDR3 DNA: TGCGCCAGCAGCCCAGGGACACCCTTCACAGATACGCAGTATTTT

CDR3 length: 12
clone size: -
D gene: -
V gene: TRBV6-7
J gene: TRBJ1-2
CDR3 protein: CASSLRVYGYTF
CDR3 DNA: TGTGCCAGCAGTTTGAGGGTGTATGGCTACACCTTC

CDR3 length: 13
clone size: many
D gene: -
V gene: TRBV2
J gene: TRBJ2-1
CDR3 protein: CASTRAGLNEQFF
CDR3 DNA: TGTGCCAGCACCCGTGCGGGTCTCAATGAGCAGTTCTTC

CDR3 length: 17
clone size: -
D gene: TRBD2
V gene: TRBV5-1
J gene: TRBJ2-6
CDR3 protein: CASTSGSGGSGANVLTF
CDR3 DNA: TGCGCCAGCACCTCGGGTAGCGGGGGCTCTGGGGCCAACGTCCTGACTTTC

CDR3 length: 14
clone size: many
D gene: -
V gene: TRBV11-2
J gene: TRBJ1-6
CDR3 protein: CASSSLRGNSPLHF
CDR3 DNA: TGTGCCAGCAGCTCTTTACGGGGGAATTCACCCCTCCACTTT

CDR3 length: 13
clone size: many
D gene: -
V gene: TRBV7-3
J gene: TRBJ2-7
CDR3 protein: CASSLFTGSEQYF
CDR3 DNA: TGTGCCAGCAGCTTATTCACCGGGAGTGAGCAGTACTTC

CDR3 length: 14
clone size: many
D gene: TRBD1
V gene: TRBV7-9
J gene: TRBJ2-7
CDR3 protein: CASSPQGAPYEQYF
CDR3 DNA: TGTGCCAGCAGCCCTCAGGGGGCTCCCTACGAGCAGTACTTC

CDR3 length: 11
clone size: many
D gene: -
V gene: TRBV5-1
J gene: TRBJ1-1
CDR3 protein: CASSLGPEAFF
CDR3 DNA: TGCGCCAGCAGCTTGGGCCCTGAAGCTTTCTTT

CDR3 length: 11
clone size: -
D gene: -
V gene: TRBV28
J gene: TRBJ1-2
CDR3 protein: CASGGAGGYTF
CDR3 DNA: TGTGCCAGCGGGGGGGCTGGTGGCTACACCTTC

CDR3 length: 15
clone size: many
D gene: -
V gene: TRBV27
J gene: TRBJ2-7
CDR3 protein: CASSLNEGELYEQYF
CDR3 DNA: TGTGCCAGCAGTTTAAACGAGGGAGAGCTTTACGAGCAGTACTTC

CDR3 length: 16
clone size: many
D gene: TRBD1
V gene: TRBV20-1
J gene: TRBJ2-1
CDR3 protein: CSARRAGTGSYNEQFF
CDR3 DNA: TGCAGTGCTAGACGGGCCGGGACAGGCTCCTACAATGAGCAGTTCTTC

CDR3 length: 15
clone size: many
D gene: -
V gene: TRBV9
J gene: TRBJ2-2
CDR3 protein: CASSPRRLNTGELFF
CDR3 DNA: TGTGCCAGCAGCCCCCGTCGATTAAACACCGGGGAGCTGTTTTTT

CDR3 length: 15
clone size: -
D gene: TRBD1
V gene: TRBV19
J gene: TRBJ1-2
CDR3 protein: CASSRFQGAFNGYTF
CDR3 DNA: TGTGCCAGTAGTAGGTTCCAGGGGGCGTTCAATGGCTACACCTTC

CDR3 length: 14
clone size: many
D gene: -
V gene: TRBV2
J gene: TRBJ2-1
CDR3 protein: CASSAQRAVNEQFF
CDR3 DNA: TGTGCCAGCAGTGCTCAGCGGGCGGTAAATGAGCAGTTCTTC

CDR3 length: 14
clone size: many
D gene: -
V gene: TRBV7-9
J gene: TRBJ2-5
CDR3 protein: CASSFGTLKETQYF
CDR3 DNA: TGTGCCAGCAGCTTCGGGACACTCAAAGAGACCCAGTACTTC

CDR3 length: 15
clone size: many
D gene: TRBD1
V gene: TRBV18
J gene: TRBJ2-1
CDR3 protein: CASSPRTGSGNEQFF
CDR3 DNA: TGTGCCAGCTCACCACGGACAGGGTCGGGCAATGAGCAGTTCTTC

CDR3 length: 21
clone size: -
D gene: TRBD1
V gene: TRBV7-9
J gene: TRBJ1-4
CDR3 protein: CASSPRPDRGKPSGPRVKLFF
CDR3 DNA: TGTGCCAGCAGCCCCCGCCCCGACAGGGGAAAACCTTCCGGGCCCCGGGTAAAACTGTTTTTT

CDR3 length: 14
clone size: few
D gene: -
V gene: TRBV5-1
J gene: TRBJ1-6
CDR3 protein: CASSLIGSNSPLHF
CDR3 DNA: TGCGCCAGCAGCTTGATTGGATCTAATTCACCCCTCCACTTT

CDR3 length: 12
clone size: many
D gene: TRBD2
V gene: TRBV12-3/TRBV12-4
J gene: TRBJ2-1
CDR3 protein: CASQRGYNEQFF
CDR3 DNA: TGTGCCAGCCAGCGGGGCTACAATGAGCAGTTCTTC

CDR3 length: 15
clone size: -
D gene: -
V gene: TRBV20-1
J gene: TRBJ2-5
CDR3 protein: CSARDSRDGDGAQYF
CDR3 DNA: TGCAGTGCTAGAGATTCCCGGGACGGGGATGGGGCCCAGTACTTC

CDR3 length: 12
clone size: once
D gene: -
V gene: TRBV6-2/TRBV6-3
J gene: TRBJ1-5
CDR3 protein: CASSYGNQPQHF
CDR3 DNA: TGTGCCAGCAGTTACGGGAATCAGCCCCAGCATTTT

CDR3 length: 14
clone size: many
D gene: TRBD2
V gene: TRBV20-1
J gene: TRBJ2-7
CDR3 protein: CSARDLSSGNEQYF
CDR3 DNA: TGCAGTGCTAGAGATCTGAGTAGCGGGAACGAGCAGTACTTC

CDR3 length: 14
clone size: many
D gene: -
V gene: TRBV3-1
J gene: TRBJ1-1
CDR3 protein: CASSQGSGNTEAFF
CDR3 DNA: TGTGCCAGCAGCCAAGGTTCGGGGAACACTGAAGCTTTCTTT

CDR3 length: 12
clone size: -
D gene: -
V gene: TRBV9
J gene: TRBJ2-1
CDR3 protein: CASSPRGVEQFF
CDR3 DNA: TGTGCCAGCAGCCCACGAGGAGTCGAGCAGTTCTTC

CDR3 length: 13
clone size: many
D gene: -
V gene: TRBV5-1
J gene: TRBJ2-3
CDR3 protein: CASSLDDTDTQYF
CDR3 DNA: TGCGCCAGCAGCTTGGATGACACAGATACGCAGTATTTT